Detailed here is one TCR beta chain. The data were taken from a study of OX40 agonist ivuxolimab in advanced cancers. Study summary: Past anti-PD-1, anti-PD-L1 or anti-CTLA-4 therapy was accepted, and 35% to 45% had received some.

Measured with immunoSEQ multiplex PCR; TCRdb has only the in-frame clones, and not every one. The top ten hold around 20% of the sample, which has about 44,000 clones, around 90% seen once. Germline CDR1 and CDR2: SGDLS and YYNGEE. The CDR3 runs to 14 residues. Trimming removed 2 bases from V and 9 bases from J, with 15 bases in between. Here the sequenced sample was CD4+ or CD8+ T cells sorted from blood, taken in a trial of the OX40 agonist ivuxolimab. This chain joins TRBV9 and TRBJ2-1; D may be TRBD2 (7 bases). The origin of this receptor is an adult with an advanced solid tumor such as melanoma, head and neck, liver or kidney cancer. Here the CDR3 reads CASSVRGGLGEQFF. Here the CDR3 DNA reads TGTGCCAGCAGCGTTAGGGGGGGCCTGGGTGAGCAGTTCTTC.